The 3 T cell receptor beta chains reported below all come from one sample, sequenced in a study of blood T cell repertoires in COVID-19. Method: immunoSEQ multiplex PCR; TCRdb's copy keeps in-frame clones and lacks some. Counted here are roughly 140,000 clones, about 85% occurring once; the ten biggest clones make up 7% to 10%. The sample was peripheral blood. The origin of the receptors is a woman aged 60-70 years with COVID-19, enrolled during active disease.

The chain employs TRBV18 and TRBJ1-2; D perhaps matches TRBD1 (5 bases). The CDR3 loop spans 14 amino acids. Germline loops: CDR1 KGHSH, CDR2 LQKENI. V lost 6 bases and J 6 bases, leaving 17 bases between the germline ends. The CDR3, as DNA: TGTGCCAGCTCTCCTACAGGAACCTGGGATGGCTACACCTTC. The encoded protein is CASSPTGTWDGYTF.

This chain links TRBV4-1 with TRBJ2-3, with 8 bases lining up with TRBD1. V was clipped by 5 bases and J by 1 base; unmatched bases: 8. The CDR3 loop spans 16 amino acids. The germline gives CDR1 MGHRA, CDR2 YSYEKL. The CDR3 region is CASSTPQGGGTDTQYF. DNA of the CDR3: TGCGCCAGCAGCACCCCACAGGGGGGCGGCACAGATACGCAGTATTTT.

The V gene is TRBV19, the J gene TRBJ1-2; D is possibly TRBD1 (5 bases). Trimming shortened V by 6 bases and J by 6 bases, and 20 bases separated the two germline ends. The CDR3 loop spans 15 amino acids. Germline CDR1 is LNHDA and CDR2 is SQIVND (reference sequence). DNA of the CDR3: TGTGCCAGTAGGCAGCAGGGAATGGTTGAAGATGGCTACACCTTC. Its translation: CASRQQGMVEDGYTF. Supplemented by reference TRBV19 and TRBJ1-2, the full variable domain reads DGGITQSPKYLFRKEGQNVTLSCEQNLNHDAMYWYRQDPGQGLRLIYYSQIVNDFQKGDIAEGYSVSREKKESFPLTVTSAQKNPTAFYLCASRQQGMVEDGYTFGSGTRLTVV.